This T cell receptor (beta chain) was captured by sequencing in a study of cytotoxic CD8 clonotypes in ibrutinib-treated CLL. Study results and limitations: Public clonotypes were uncommon and contracted or stayed stable on treatment.

As to this clone: Its antigen is undetermined.

This table comes from immunoSEQ multiplex PCR, and its TCRdb copy is limited to in-frame clones, with some not included. The sample lists 200,000 to 250,000 clones, roughly three quarters occurring once. From germline, CDR1 is MNHEY and CDR2 SMNVEV (reference sequence). Between the trimmed V and J ends, which lost 3 bases and 2 bases, there was a span of 8 bases. The CDR3 extends over 13 amino acids. The sample here was PBMCs, taken after 12 months of ibrutinib treatment. V gene TRBV27 combines with J gene TRBJ2-7; no clear D gene. This clonotype was sampled from a human donor with chronic lymphocytic leukemia. The CDR3 bases are TGTGCCAGCAGTTTTCACTTACCCTACGAGCAGTACTTC. Translating gives CASSFHLPYEQYF.